The 24 T cell receptor beta chains reported below all come from one sample, sequenced in a study of shared clonotypes between healthy human individuals. Produced via immunoSEQ multiplex PCR; TCRdb's table is partial and in-frame only. This sample yields roughly 640,000 clones, of which roughly 97% are seen a single time; about 0.06% belongs to the top ten. Source material: naive CD4+ T cells sorted from blood. Regarding subset: CD45RA+ positively selected. The receptors stem from a woman under 40 in good health.

The rearrangement uses TRBV5-1 and TRBJ2-2; no definite D call. Germline V gene data show CDR1 as SGHRS and CDR2 as YFSETQ. Trimming removed 3 bases at V and 7 bases at J, with 16 bases between. The CDR3 spans 15 residues. The CDR3 sequence is CASSSAPKGFGELFF. In DNA, the CDR3 is TGCGCCAGCAGCTCCGCCCCGAAGGGTTTCGGGGAGCTGTTTTTT.

The J gene is TRBJ2-2, the V gene TRBV18; 10 nucleotides match TRBD2. CDR1 and CDR2 from the germline V gene are KGHSH and LQKENI. This CDR3 contains 19 residues. With 3 bases clipped from V and 8 bases from J, the junction kept 18 bases outside the gene matches. The DNA of the CDR3 is TGTGCCAGCTCACCGCTACTAGCGGGACTTTATCTCTCCGGAGGGGAGCTGTTTTTT. Protein sequence: CASSPLLAGLYLSGGELFF.

Comments on this clone: A read error may account for a junction end that differs from germline. The chain recombines TRBV18 with TRBJ1-4; a possible D gene is TRBD1 (5 bases). The CDR3 spans 15 residues. The germline gives CDR1 KGHSH, CDR2 LQKENI. The DNA of the CDR3 is TGTGCCAGCTCACCCCAAAAACTCAGGGATGACAAACTGTTTTTT. This sequence encodes CASSPQKLRDDKLFF.

This chain connects TRBV7-6 to TRBJ1-2; weak D call: TRBD1 (6 bases). The germline V gene has CDR1 SGHVS and CDR2 FNYEAQ. CDR3 length: 13 residues. Trimming removed 4 bases from V and 4 bases from J, with 10 bases in between. The CDR3 nucleotides are TGTGCCAGCAGCTCCGTGGGGGCCTATGGCTACACCTTC. Translating it yields CASSSVGAYGYTF.

The rearrangement joins TRBV29-1 to TRBJ2-1, with 8 nucleotides matching TRBD1. The CDR3 has 12 residues. Germline CDR1 and CDR2: SQVTM and ANQGSEA. V gave up 3 bases and J gave up 8 bases; unmatched junction bases: 3. The CDR3 sequence: CSVDQGQDEQFF. The DNA of the CDR3 is TGCAGCGTTGACCAGGGACAGGATGAGCAGTTCTTC.

V gene TRBV5-1 combines with J gene TRBJ2-3, with 11 nucleotides matching TRBD2. This CDR3 spans 14 amino acids. With V trimmed by 5 bases and J by 6 bases, 5 bases remained unmatched. Germline values: CDR1 SGHRS, CDR2 YFSETQ. The CDR3 loop is CASRLAGVVDTQYF. For the CDR3, the DNA is TGCGCCAGCAGACTAGCGGGAGTCGTGGATACGCAGTATTTT.

The chain employs TRBV7-2 and TRBJ2-1; TRBD1 might be the D (5 bases). CDR1 is SGHTA and CDR2 is FQGNSA in the germline V gene. The CDR3 extends over 13 amino acids. V dropped 5 bases and J dropped 4 bases, with 9 bases sitting between them. The CDR3: CASSTTVYNEQFF. The CDR3 DNA follows: TGTGCCAGCAGCACGACAGTGTACAATGAGCAGTTCTTC.

V and J are TRBV27 and TRBJ2-7; D might be TRBD1 (6 bases). Between the trimmed V and J ends, which lost 7 bases and 4 bases, there was a span of 26 bases. The germline CDR1 and CDR2 sequences are MNHEY and SMNVEV (reference sequence). CDR3 length: 17 residues. In nucleotides, the CDR3 is TGTGCCAGCAAACCTCCCCTCGGCAGGGGAGCTTCGTACGAGCAGTACTTC. Protein product: CASKPPLGRGASYEQYF.

This clone has just one count. The gene calls are TRBV2 and TRBJ2-7; D possibly corresponds to TRBD2 (5 bases). This CDR3 spans 17 amino acids. V gave up 6 bases and J gave up 1 base, with 22 bases separating them. The germline gives CDR1 SNHLY, CDR2 FYNNEI. The CDR3 DNA follows: TGTGCCAGCAGGACCAGGAAGGCGGGCGGAGCGTCCTACGAGCAGTACTTC. As protein: CASRTRKAGGASYEQYF.

This CDR3 is CASSLRWDNEQFF. CDR3 DNA sequence: TGCGCCAGCAGCTTGAGGTGGGACAATGAGCAGTTCTTC. The rearrangement joins TRBV5-1 to TRBJ2-1; no firm D call. The CDR3 spans 13 residues. Trimming cost V 1 base and J 5 bases, with 7 bases left between them. Germline lookup yields CDR1 SGHRS and CDR2 YFSETQ.

CDR3 in DNA: TGCGCCAGCAAAGAGGGCCCCAATCAGCCCCAGCATTTT. It encodes CASKEGPNQPQHF. The V gene is TRBV5-1, the J gene TRBJ1-5; D is ambiguous. The length of the CDR3 is 13 residues. Per germline, CDR1 SGHRS and CDR2 YFSETQ. The V gene lost 6 bases and the J gene lost 3 bases, with 10 bases spanning the gap. Supplemented by reference TRBV5-1 and TRBJ1-5, the full variable domain reads KAGVTQTPRYLIKTRGQQVTLSCSPISGHRSVSWYQQTPGQGLQFLFEYFSETQRNKGNFPGRFSGRQFSNSRSEMNVSTLELGDSALYLCASKEGPNQPQHFGDGTRLSIL.

J is TRBJ2-3 and V is TRBV19; D might be TRBD1 (5 bases). This CDR3 is 14 amino acids long. Trimming took off 3 bases at V and 2 bases at J, with 9 bases between the two ends. Germline CDR1 is LNHDA and CDR2 is SQIVND (reference sequence). The CDR3 DNA reads TGTGCCAGTAGTATCATGGGGCCCACAGATACGCAGTATTTT. Its protein product is CASSIMGPTDTQYF.

The rearrangement uses TRBV7-2 and TRBJ1-5; TRBD1 might be the D (5 bases). Germline V lookup: CDR1 SGHTA, CDR2 FQGNSA. The ends were cut back, 0 bases at V and 0 bases at J, with 12 bases in the middle. The CDR3 sequence is 17 residues long. The CDR3 nucleotides read TGTGCCAGCAGCTTAGCCCCAGGGCAGGGTAGCAATCAGCCCCAGCATTTT. It codes for CASSLAPGQGSNQPQHF.

This chain uses TRBV6-4 with TRBJ1-1, with a possible D match to TRBD1 (6 bases). V gave up 7 bases and J gave up 0 bases, with 21 bases separating them. CDR3 length equals 17 residues. Germline assignment: CDR1 MRHNA and CDR2 SNTAGT. CDR3 nucleotide sequence: TGTGCCAGCATCTACCGGCAGGGGAGAGGCGTGAACACTGAAGCTTTCTTT. Translated: CASIYRQGRGVNTEAFF.

This sequence joins TRBV19 and TRBJ1-2; a possible D gene is TRBD1 (5 bases). This CDR3 is 15 amino acids long. Germline CDR1 LNHDA, CDR2 SQIVND (reference sequence). The germline V and J ends were trimmed by 7 bases and 2 bases, with 17 bases remaining between them. The CDR3 DNA reads as TGTGCCAGTACTCCGCGGGGGGGGACGAACTATGGCTACACCTTC. Its protein is CASTPRGGTNYGYTF. Full variable domain (remainder filled in from reference TRBV19 and TRBJ1-2): DGGITQSPKYLFRKEGQNVTLSCEQNLNHDAMYWYRQDPGQGLRLIYYSQIVNDFQKGDIAEGYSVSREKKESFPLTVTSAQKNPTAFYLCASTPRGGTNYGYTFGSGTRLTVV.

V gene TRBV28 combines with J gene TRBJ1-2; 7 nucleotides line up with TRBD1. The ends lost 5 bases at V and 8 bases at J; junction bases unmatched: 14. Looked up from germline, CDR1 is MDHEN and CDR2 is SYDVKM. This CDR3 region has 15 residues. The CDR3 is CASSAPTGEEGGYTF. The CDR3, as DNA: TGTGCCAGCAGTGCACCCACAGGGGAAGAAGGCGGCTACACCTTC.

This clone showed up just once. The chain's CDR3 is CASSYEALQNTQYF. CDR3 nucleotides: TGTGCCAGCAGTTACGAAGCCCTTCAGAATACGCAGTATTTT. V and J are TRBV6-6 and TRBJ2-3; D is undetermined. The length of the CDR3 is 14 residues. V lost 2 bases and J 7 bases, leaving 13 bases between the germline ends. Germline values: CDR1 MNHNY, CDR2 SVGAGI (reference sequence).

The V call is TRBV2, the J call TRBJ1-5; maybe TRBD1 (6 bases). The germline CDR1 and CDR2 sequences are SNHLY and FYNNEI. The CDR3 has 14 residues. Trimming removed 8 bases from V and 4 bases from J, with 15 bases in between. The CDR3 DNA reads as TGTGCCAGCCGTCCGGGGGGCGGGAATCAGCCCCAGCATTTT. Protein: CASRPGGGNQPQHF.

The gene calls are TRBV2 and TRBJ2-7; possibly TRBD1 for D (5 bases). This CDR3 comprises 14 residues. V was cut by 6 bases and J by 2 bases, with 14 bases left in between. Looked up from germline, CDR1 is SNHLY and CDR2 is FYNNEI. CDR3 residues: CASSPPDITYEQYF. DNA of the CDR3: TGTGCCAGCAGCCCCCCGGACATTACCTACGAGCAGTACTTC.

The chain is built from TRBV28 and TRBJ1-4; TRBD1 is a possible D gene (5 bases). The CDR3 length is 13 residues. V dropped 6 bases and J dropped 7 bases, with 12 bases sitting between them. Germline V gene sequence: CDR1 MDHEN, CDR2 SYDVKM. CDR3 loop: CASRDRFFEKLFF. The DNA of the CDR3 is TGTGCCAGCAGAGACAGATTTTTTGAAAAACTGTTTTTT.

The chain couples TRBV5-6 to TRBJ2-1, with D hard to call. The V end lost 0 bases, the J end lost 1 base, and 8 bases lay between the germline ends. Germline-derived CDR1 and CDR2 are SGHDT and YYEEEE. The CDR3 loop spans 15 amino acids. The CDR3: CASSLARFSYNEQFF. Here the CDR3 DNA reads TGTGCCAGCAGCTTGGCCCGATTTTCCTACAATGAGCAGTTCTTC.

This rearrangement joins TRBV28 to TRBJ1-5; possibly TRBD1 for D (5 bases). The CDR3 loop spans 15 amino acids. Germline V gene sequence: CDR1 MDHEN, CDR2 SYDVKM. V lost 7 bases and J 6 bases, leaving 19 bases between the germline ends. CDR3 in DNA: TGTGCCAGCATTTCGAGCCAGGGTTCGGGTCAGCCCCAGCATTTT. Protein: CASISSQGSGQPQHF.

The chain links TRBV28 to TRBJ2-3, with TRBD2 identical over 10 bases. V lost 2 bases to trimming and J lost 2 bases; unmatched junction nucleotides: 4. Germline CDR1 and CDR2: MDHEN and SYDVKM. This CDR3 has 16 residues. In DNA form, the CDR3 reads TGTGCCAGCAGTTTAAGCGGGAGGGCCAACACAGATACGCAGTATTTT. It encodes CASSLSGRANTDTQYF. Full variable domain (outside the CDR3, taken from reference TRBV28 and TRBJ2-3): DVKVTQSSRYLVKRTGEKVFLECVQDMDHENMFWYRQDPGLGLRLIYFSYDVKMKEKGDIPEGYSVSREKKERFSLILESASTNQTSMYLCASSLSGRANTDTQYFGPGTRLTVL.

The CDR3 region has the DNA TGCGCCAGCAGTGAGTCTACAGGGTCGGTAGATACGCAGTATTTT. Translated: CASSESTGSVDTQYF. The genes are TRBV10-1 and TRBJ2-3; TRBD1 is a possible D gene (6 bases). The CDR3 runs 15 residues. Germline CDR1 reads WNHNN; CDR2 reads SYGVQD (reference sequence). Deletions cut 0 bases from V and 5 bases from J, with 12 bases between.